This TCR beta chain was retrieved from a study of blood T cell repertoires in COVID-19. Study context: Samples taken during acute and convalescent COVID-19 were collected in the United States, Italy and Spain.

Germline V gene sequence: CDR1 MGHRA, CDR2 YSYEKL. V trimming: 1 base; J trimming: 3 bases; junction bases outside the gene matches: 3. The CDR3 spans 15 residues. As handled by the study authors: Estimated nucleated cell counts came from reference gene primer amplification. Some clones are missing from TCRdb's copy, which holds only in-frame ones; the method was immunoSEQ multiplex PCR. The V and J calls and clone size were taken over from that table, and D and trimming were inferred from the DNA. Of tens of thousands of clones in the sample, around 84% were seen once. There are a few counts of this clone.

The material sequenced was peripheral blood. The chain links TRBV4-1 to TRBJ1-5; 7 bases are a match to TRBD1. The sequence was collected from a human donor in a cohort sampled during active COVID-19. The donor label of this sample is uncertain. The CDR3 DNA reads as TGCGCCAGCAGCCAAGCGGGACAGAACAATCAGCCCCAGCATTTT. Amino acids: CASSQAGQNNQPQHF.